This T cell receptor beta chain stems from a study of shared clonotypes between healthy human individuals. Study-level points and caveats: Naive CD4 clonotypes were shared across a handful of donors at about 5.3%.

The CDR3 has 14 residues. Trimming took 0 bases from V and 6 from J, leaving 11 bases between them. Germline CDR1 LNHNV, CDR2 YYDKDF (reference sequence). Donors had no recently reported acute infections or vaccinations and were HIV-negative. Points on this clone: Its antigen is as yet unknown.

Clones were read by immunoSEQ multiplex PCR, and TCRdb kept only the in-frame ones, dropping some. Here the sample spans over a million clones, approximately 98% being singletons. Sequences were obtained from naive CD4+ T cells sorted from blood. Noted subset: CD45RA+ positively selected. This TCR came from a young man in good health. The chain uses TRBV15 and TRBJ2-5; D remains unclear. The CDR3: CATSRDSDTKTQYF. The CDR3 DNA reads TGTGCCACCAGCAGAGATTCCGACACGAAGACCCAGTACTTC. The full variable domain, in which reference TRBV15 and TRBJ2-5 provide the parts outside the CDR3, is DAMVIQNPRYQVTQFGKPVTLSCSQTLNHNVMYWYQQKSSQAPKLLFHYYDKDFNNEADTPDNFQSRRPNTSFCFLDIRSPGLGDTAMYLCATSRDSDTKTQYFGPGTRLLVL.